Below are 8 T cell receptor beta chains sequenced from a single sample in a study of tumor and adjacent non-tumor tissue in lung cancer. Three rounds of nested PCR, following a modified ARM-PCR protocol, produced the TCRbeta library. Each CDR3 protein gets one entry after TCRdb re-called the multiplex PCR reads with MiXCR. The sample lists some 100,000 distinct CDR3 sequences, 80% seen once, with 30% in the top ten. RNA was extracted from bulk tissue without any cell sorting. More than 3 cm separated this lung sample from the edge of the tumor. The sample consisted of distant non-tumor lung tissue. The receptor set was obtained from a man between 60 and 75 years old with small cell lung cancer.

To note about this clonotype: The CDR3 does not close with the conserved phenylalanine or tryptophan, likely indicating a read error. The rearrangement joins TRBV6-1 to TRBJ2-7; 8 nucleotides match TRBD1. CDR3 length: 13 residues. V was pared by 6 bases and J by 7 bases, with 8 bases of the junction left unmatched. Germline CDR1 reads MNHNS; CDR2 reads SASEGT. The chain's CDR3 is CASRRQGAGEQYI. The DNA of the CDR3 is TGTGCCAGCAGGAGGCAGGGGGCGGGTGAGCAGTACATC.

Regarding this clonotype: A read error may produce the germline difference seen at one junction end. The chain joins TRBV24-1 to TRBJ2-3; TRBD1 agrees at 10 bases. Germline V gene lookup returns CDR1 KGHDR and CDR2 SFDVKD. The length of the CDR3 is 16 residues. CDR3 in DNA: TGTGCCACCAGTGCCTTGGTGGGGACAGGGGCAGATAGGCAGTATTTT. Protein: CATSALVGTGADRQYF.

The rearrangement links TRBV29-1 to TRBJ2-1; D is tentatively TRBD1 or TRBD2 (5 bases each). The CDR3 loop spans 15 amino acids. V was clipped by 7 bases and J by 8 bases, with 24 bases between them. Germline CDR1 SQVTM, CDR2 ANQGSEA. The chain's CDR3 is CSGAPLWGYYYEQFF. As DNA, the CDR3 is TGCAGCGGAGCGCCGTTGTGGGGGTATTACTATGAGCAGTTCTTC.

CDR3 loop: CASSISGSDYGYTF. CDR3 nucleotides: TGTGCCAGTAGTATTTCGGGGAGCGACTATGGCTACACCTTC. J is TRBJ1-2 and V is TRBV19; no clear D gene. In germline, CDR1 is LNHDA, CDR2 SQIVND (reference sequence). The CDR3 loop spans 14 amino acids. Trimming took 3 bases from V and 3 from J, leaving 11 bases between them.

On this clonotype: One end of the junction does not line up with germline, which may come from a read error. V usage is TRBV11-2 and J usage is TRBJ2-3; maybe TRBD2 (6 bases). CDR1 is SGHAT and CDR2 is FQNNGV in the germline V gene. This CDR3 spans 16 amino acids. CDR3 nucleotide sequence: TGTACCAGCAGCTCAATGCTAGGAGGGGAAACAGATACGCAGTATTTT. Translating gives CTSSSMLGGETDTQYF.

For this clonotype: The junction differs from germline at one of its ends, possibly a read error. The genes are TRBV6-1 and TRBJ2-1; the D gene is possibly TRBD2 (5 bases). CDR3 length: 12 amino acids. Germline V CDR1 and CDR2: MNHNS, SASEGT. CDR3 amino acids: CASRSLAREQSF. The CDR3 DNA sequence: TGTGCCAGTAGGTCTTTAGCGCGAGAGCAGTCCTTC.

Comments on this clonotype: This sequence may be a read error, since a much larger clone differs from it by one base. The rearrangement links TRBV30 to TRBJ2-5, with TRBD2 matching 14 bases. Germline loops: CDR1 GTSNPN, CDR2 SVGIG (reference sequence). This CDR3 is 16 amino acids long. This chain's CDR3 is CAWRWGLAGDREIQYF. The DNA of the CDR3 is TGTGCCTGGAGGTGGGGACTAGCGGGAGATCGTGAGATCCAGTACTTC.

In the case of this clonotype: A clone one base away is much larger, so this may be a read error. This chain links TRBV30 with TRBJ2-2; D remains unclear. V was pared by 3 bases and J by 7 bases, with 12 bases between. The CDR3 is 13 amino acids. Per germline, CDR1 GTSNPN and CDR2 SVGIG (reference sequence). This CDR3 is CAWSAQYIGELFF. CDR3 coding DNA: TGTGCCTGGAGCGCCCAGTACATCGGGGAGCTGTTTTTT. The variable domain in full, with the rest retrieved from reference TRBV30 and TRBJ2-2, is SQTIHQWPATLVQPVGSPLSLECTVEGTSNPNLYWYRQAAGRGLQLLFYSVGIGQISSEVPQNLSASRPQDRQFILSSKKLLLSDSGFYLCAWSAQYIGELFFGEGSRLTVL.